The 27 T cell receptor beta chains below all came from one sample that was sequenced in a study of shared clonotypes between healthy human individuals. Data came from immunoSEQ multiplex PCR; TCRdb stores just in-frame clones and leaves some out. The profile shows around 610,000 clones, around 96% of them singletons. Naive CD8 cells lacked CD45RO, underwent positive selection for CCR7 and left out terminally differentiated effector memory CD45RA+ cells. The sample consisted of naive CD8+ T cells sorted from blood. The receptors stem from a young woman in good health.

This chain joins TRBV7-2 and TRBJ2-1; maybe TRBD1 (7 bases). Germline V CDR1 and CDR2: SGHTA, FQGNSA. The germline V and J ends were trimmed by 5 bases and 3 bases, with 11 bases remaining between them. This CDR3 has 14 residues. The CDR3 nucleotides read TGTGCCAGCAGCCCGCGGGACAGCTACAATGAGCAGTTCTTC. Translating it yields CASSPRDSYNEQFF.

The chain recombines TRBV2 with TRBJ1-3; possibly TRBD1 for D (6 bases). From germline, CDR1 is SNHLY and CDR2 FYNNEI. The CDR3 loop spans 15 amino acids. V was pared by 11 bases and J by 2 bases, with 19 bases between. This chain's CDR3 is CASLADAGAGNTIYF. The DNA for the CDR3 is TGTGCCTCCTTGGCTGATGCAGGGGCTGGAAACACCATATATTTT.

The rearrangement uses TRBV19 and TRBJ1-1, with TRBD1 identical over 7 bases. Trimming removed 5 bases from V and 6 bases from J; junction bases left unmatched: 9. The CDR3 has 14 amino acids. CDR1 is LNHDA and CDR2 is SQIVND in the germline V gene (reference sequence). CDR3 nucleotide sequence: TGTGCCAGTAGTGCCAGGGGGGGTTGGGCTGAAGCTTTCTTT. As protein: CASSARGGWAEAFF.

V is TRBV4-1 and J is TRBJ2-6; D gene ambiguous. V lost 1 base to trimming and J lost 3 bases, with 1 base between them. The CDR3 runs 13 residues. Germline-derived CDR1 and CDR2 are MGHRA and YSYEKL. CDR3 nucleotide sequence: TGCGCCAGCAGCCAAGGTGGGGCCAACGTCCTGACTTTC. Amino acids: CASSQGGANVLTF.

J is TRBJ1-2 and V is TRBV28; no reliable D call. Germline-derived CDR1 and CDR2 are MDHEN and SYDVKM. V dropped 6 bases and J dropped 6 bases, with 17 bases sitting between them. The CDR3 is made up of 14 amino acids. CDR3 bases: TGTGCCAGCAGGCCCCCATCTTACGTTAATGGCTACACCTTC. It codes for CASRPPSYVNGYTF.

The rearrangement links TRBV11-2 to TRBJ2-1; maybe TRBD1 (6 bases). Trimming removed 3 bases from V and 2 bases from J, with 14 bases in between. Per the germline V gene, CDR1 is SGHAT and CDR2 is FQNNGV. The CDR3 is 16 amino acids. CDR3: CASSLGARGAYNEQFF. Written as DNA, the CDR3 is TGTGCCAGCAGCTTGGGGGCCAGGGGTGCCTACAATGAGCAGTTCTTC. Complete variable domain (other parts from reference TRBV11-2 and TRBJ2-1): EAGVAQSPRYKIIEKRQSVAFWCNPISGHATLYWYQQILGQGPKLLIQFQNNGVVDDSQLPKDRFSAERLKGVDSTLKIQPAKLEDSAVYLCASSLGARGAYNEQFFGPGTRLTVL.

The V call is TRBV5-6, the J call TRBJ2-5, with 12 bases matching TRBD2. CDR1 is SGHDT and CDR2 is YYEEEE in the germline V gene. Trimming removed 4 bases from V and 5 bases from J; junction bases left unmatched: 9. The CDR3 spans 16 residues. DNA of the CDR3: TGTGCCAGCAGCACTTTACTAGCGGGAGGTGGGGAGACCCAGTACTTC. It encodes CASSTLLAGGGETQYF.

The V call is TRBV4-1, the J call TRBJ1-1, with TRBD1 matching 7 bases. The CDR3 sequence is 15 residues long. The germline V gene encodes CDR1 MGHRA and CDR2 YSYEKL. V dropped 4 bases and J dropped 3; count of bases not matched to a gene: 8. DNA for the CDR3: TGCGCCAGCAGCCGAGGACTTACAGGGGACACTGAAGCTTTCTTT. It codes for CASSRGLTGDTEAFF.

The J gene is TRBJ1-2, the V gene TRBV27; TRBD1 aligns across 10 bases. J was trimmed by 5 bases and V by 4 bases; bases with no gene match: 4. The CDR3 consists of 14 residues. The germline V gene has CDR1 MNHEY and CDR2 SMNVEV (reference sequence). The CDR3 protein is CASSWGQGRYGYTF. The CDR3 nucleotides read TGTGCCAGCAGTTGGGGACAGGGGAGGTATGGCTACACCTTC.

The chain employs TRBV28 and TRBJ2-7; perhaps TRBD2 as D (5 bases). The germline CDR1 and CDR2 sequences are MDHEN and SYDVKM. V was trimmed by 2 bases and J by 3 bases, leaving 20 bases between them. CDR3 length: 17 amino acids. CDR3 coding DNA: TGTGCCAGCAGTTTACCCCAGACTCACGAGGGCCACTACGAGCAGTACTTC. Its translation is CASSLPQTHEGHYEQYF.

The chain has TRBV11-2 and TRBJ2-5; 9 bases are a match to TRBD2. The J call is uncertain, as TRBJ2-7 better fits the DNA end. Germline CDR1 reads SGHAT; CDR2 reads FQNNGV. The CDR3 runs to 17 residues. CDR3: CASSLGVIAGVNYEQYF. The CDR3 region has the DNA TGTGCCAGCAGCTTAGGCGTAATAGCGGGGGTTAACTACGAGCAGTACTTC.

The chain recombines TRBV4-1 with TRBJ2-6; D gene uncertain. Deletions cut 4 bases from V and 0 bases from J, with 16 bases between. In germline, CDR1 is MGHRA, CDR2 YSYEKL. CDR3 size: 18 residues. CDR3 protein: CASSLRDSLSSGANVLTF. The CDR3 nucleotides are TGCGCCAGCAGCCTCCGTGACTCCCTATCCTCTGGGGCCAACGTCCTGACTTTC.

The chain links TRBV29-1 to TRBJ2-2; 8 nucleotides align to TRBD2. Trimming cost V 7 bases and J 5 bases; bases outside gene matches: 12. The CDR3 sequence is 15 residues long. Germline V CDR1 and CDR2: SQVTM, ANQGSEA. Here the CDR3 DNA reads TGCAGCGCCGTCACGGGACTAGGGGGGACCGGGGAGCTGTTTTTT. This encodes CSAVTGLGGTGELFF.

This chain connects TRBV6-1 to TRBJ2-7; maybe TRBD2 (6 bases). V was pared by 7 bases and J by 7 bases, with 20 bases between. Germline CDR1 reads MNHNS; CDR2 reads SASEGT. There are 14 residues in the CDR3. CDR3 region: CASTRRGIVREQYF. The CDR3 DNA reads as TGTGCCAGCACACGACGGGGGATAGTGAGGGAGCAGTACTTC.

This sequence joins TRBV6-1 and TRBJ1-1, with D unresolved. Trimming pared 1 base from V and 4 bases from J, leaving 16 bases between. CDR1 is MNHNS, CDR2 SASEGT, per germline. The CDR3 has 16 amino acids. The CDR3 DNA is TGTGCCAGCAGTGAAGGTACGCGAACGAGGGTCACTGAAGCTTTCTTT. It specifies CASSEGTRTRVTEAFF.

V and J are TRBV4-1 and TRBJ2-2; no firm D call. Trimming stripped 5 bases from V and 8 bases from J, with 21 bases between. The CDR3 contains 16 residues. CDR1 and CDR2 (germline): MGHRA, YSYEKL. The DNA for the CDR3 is TGCGCCAGCAGCTGGGAAGTCCTCTCCTCGGCAGGGGAGCTGTTTTTT. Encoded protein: CASSWEVLSSAGELFF.

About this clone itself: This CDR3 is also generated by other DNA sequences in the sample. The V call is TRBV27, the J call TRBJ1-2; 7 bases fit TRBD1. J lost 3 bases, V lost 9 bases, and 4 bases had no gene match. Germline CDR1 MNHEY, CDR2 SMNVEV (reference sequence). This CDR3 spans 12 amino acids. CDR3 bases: TGTGCCAGTAGGGGGCTCCACTATGGCTACACCTTC. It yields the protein CASRGLHYGYTF.

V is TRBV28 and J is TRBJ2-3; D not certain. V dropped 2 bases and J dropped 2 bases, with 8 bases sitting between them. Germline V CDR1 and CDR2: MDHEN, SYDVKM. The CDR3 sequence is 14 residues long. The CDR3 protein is CASSLVPNTDTQYF. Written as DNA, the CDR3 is TGTGCCAGCAGTTTAGTCCCAAACACAGATACGCAGTATTTT.

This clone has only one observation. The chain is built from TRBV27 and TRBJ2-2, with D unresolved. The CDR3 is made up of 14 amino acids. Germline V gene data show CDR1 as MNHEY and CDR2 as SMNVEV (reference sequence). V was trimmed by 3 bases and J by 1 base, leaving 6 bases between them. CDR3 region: CASSFAGNTGELFF. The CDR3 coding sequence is TGTGCCAGCAGTTTCGCAGGGAACACCGGGGAGCTGTTTTTT.

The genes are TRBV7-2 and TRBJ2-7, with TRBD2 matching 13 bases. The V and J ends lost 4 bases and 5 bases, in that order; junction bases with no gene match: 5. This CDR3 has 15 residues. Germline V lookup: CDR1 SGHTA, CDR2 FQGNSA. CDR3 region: CASSSLAGGPDEQYF. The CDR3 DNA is TGTGCCAGCAGCTCACTAGCGGGAGGGCCTGACGAGCAGTACTTC. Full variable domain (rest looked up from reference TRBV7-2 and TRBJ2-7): GAGVSQSPSNKVTEKGKDVELRCDPISGHTALYWYRQSLGQGLEFLIYFQGNSAPDKSGLPSDRFSAERTGGSVSTLTIQRTQQEDSAVYLCASSSLAGGPDEQYFGPGTRLTVT.

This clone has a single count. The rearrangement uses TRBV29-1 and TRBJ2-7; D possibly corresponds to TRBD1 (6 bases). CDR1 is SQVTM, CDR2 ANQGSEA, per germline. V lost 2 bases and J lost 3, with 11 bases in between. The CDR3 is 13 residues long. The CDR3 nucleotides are TGCAGCGTTGAAACCCGCAGGGGCTACGAGCAGTACTTC. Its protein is CSVETRRGYEQYF.

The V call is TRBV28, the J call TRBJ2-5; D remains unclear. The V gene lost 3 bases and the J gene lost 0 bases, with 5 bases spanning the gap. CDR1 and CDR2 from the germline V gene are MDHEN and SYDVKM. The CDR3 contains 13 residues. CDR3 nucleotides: TGTGCCAGCAGTTTTATTTACCAAGAGACCCAGTACTTC. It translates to CASSFIYQETQYF. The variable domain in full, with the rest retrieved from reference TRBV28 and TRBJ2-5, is DVKVTQSSRYLVKRTGEKVFLECVQDMDHENMFWYRQDPGLGLRLIYFSYDVKMKEKGDIPEGYSVSREKKERFSLILESASTNQTSMYLCASSFIYQETQYFGPGTRLLVL.

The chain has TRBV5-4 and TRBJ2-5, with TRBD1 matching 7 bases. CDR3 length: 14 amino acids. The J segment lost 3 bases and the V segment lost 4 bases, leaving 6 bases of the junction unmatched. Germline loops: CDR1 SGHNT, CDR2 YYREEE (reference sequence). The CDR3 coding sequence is TGTGCCAGCAGCAGGATCGACAGGGAAGAGACCCAGTACTTC. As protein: CASSRIDREETQYF.

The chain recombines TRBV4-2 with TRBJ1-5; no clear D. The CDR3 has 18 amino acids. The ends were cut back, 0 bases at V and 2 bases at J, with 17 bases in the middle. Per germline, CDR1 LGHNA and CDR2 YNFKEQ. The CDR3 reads CASSQDVNLYVGNQPQHF. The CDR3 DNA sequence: TGTGCCAGCAGCCAAGATGTGAATCTGTATGTGGGCAATCAGCCCCAGCATTTT.

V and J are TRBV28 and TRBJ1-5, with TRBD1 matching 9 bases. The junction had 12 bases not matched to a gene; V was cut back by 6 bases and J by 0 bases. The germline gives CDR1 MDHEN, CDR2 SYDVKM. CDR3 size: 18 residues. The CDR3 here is CASRTGQGMFRSNQPQHF. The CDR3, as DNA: TGTGCCAGCAGGACGGGACAGGGAATGTTTCGTAGCAATCAGCCCCAGCATTTT.

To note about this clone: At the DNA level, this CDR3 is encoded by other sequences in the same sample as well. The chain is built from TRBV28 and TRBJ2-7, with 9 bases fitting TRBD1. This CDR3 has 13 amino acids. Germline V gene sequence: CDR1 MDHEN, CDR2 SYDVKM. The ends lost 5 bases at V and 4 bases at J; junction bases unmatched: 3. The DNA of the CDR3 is TGTGCCAGCAGTCTACAGGGGGCTTACGAGCAGTACTTC. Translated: CASSLQGAYEQYF.

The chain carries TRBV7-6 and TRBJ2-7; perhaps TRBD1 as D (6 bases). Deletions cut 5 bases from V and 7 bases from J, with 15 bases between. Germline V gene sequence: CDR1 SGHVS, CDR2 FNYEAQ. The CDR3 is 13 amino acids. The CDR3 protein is CASSPTGNEEQYF. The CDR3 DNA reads TGTGCCAGCAGCCCCACAGGGAACGAAGAGCAGTACTTC.